The clone carrying this TCR beta chain was found a few times. Its specificity is not known. The length of the CDR3 is 18 residues. V dropped 5 bases and J dropped 0 bases, with 23 bases sitting between them. The data were taken from a study of T cells after yellow fever vaccination. Across the study: When fractions had low cell numbers, they were prepared with SMART-Seq v4 Ultra Low Input. Findings and limits, study-wide: Highly abundant clonotypes carried over from the bulk population could end up in FACS-sorted repertoires as contaminants.

TCRdb re-called the 5' RACE reads with MiXCR, one entry per CDR3 protein. In the table there are about 260,000 distinct CDR3 sequences, 10% to 15% of which are singletons. This clonotype was obtained from a man younger than 40 who received the YFV17D yellow fever vaccine. This rearrangement joins TRBV12-3 or TRBV12-4 to TRBJ2-7; D uncertain. Sample: CD4+ T cells sorted from PBMCs, taken 45 days after the yellow fever booster vaccination. CDR3 in amino acids: CASSRERAVPDNSYEQYF. The CDR3 DNA follows: TGTGCCAGCAGTCGAGAACGGGCCGTACCGGATAACTCCTACGAGCAGTACTTC.